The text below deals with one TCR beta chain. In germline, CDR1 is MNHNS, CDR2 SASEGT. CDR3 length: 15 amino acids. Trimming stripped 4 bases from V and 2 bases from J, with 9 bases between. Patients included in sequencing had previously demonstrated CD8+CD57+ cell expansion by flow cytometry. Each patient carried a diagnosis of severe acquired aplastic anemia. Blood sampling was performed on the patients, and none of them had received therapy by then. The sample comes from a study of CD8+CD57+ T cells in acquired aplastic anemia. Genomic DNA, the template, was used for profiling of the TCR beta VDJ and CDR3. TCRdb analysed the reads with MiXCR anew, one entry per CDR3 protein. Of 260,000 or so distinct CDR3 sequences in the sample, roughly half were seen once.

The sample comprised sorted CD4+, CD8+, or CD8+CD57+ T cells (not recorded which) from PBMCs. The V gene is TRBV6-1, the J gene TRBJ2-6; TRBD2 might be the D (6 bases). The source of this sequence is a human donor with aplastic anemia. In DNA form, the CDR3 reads TGTGCCAGCAGTGCATCGGGGGCTGGGGCCAACGTCCTGACTTTC. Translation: CASSASGAGANVLTF.